This T cell receptor beta chain appears in the sequencing data of a study of blood T cell repertoires in COVID-19 (TCRdb year 2020). Describing the broader study: Collaborator samples came from the United States, Italy and Spain and covered acute and convalescent phases of COVID-19. The prospective study material was composed of cDNA or gDNA derived from T cells, B-cell-depleted T cells, or PBMCs. The samples were drawn from two sources: the first 160 participants of the ongoing ImmuneRACE study, and fewer than 1,500 subjects contributed by 6 global collaborators. The repertoires were made available in a free public database intended to serve as a resource for research on the immune response to SARS-CoV-2. Deeply sampled blood TCRbeta repertoires from subjects exposed to, actively infected with, or recovered from COVID-19 were included in the dataset. HLA class I and class II types, where available, came from metadata supplied by the sample provider rather than from assay-based typing. A de-identified subject ID, COVID-19 status, age in years and sex were almost always included in the sample metadata.

On this clone: Its antigen is currently not known. No much larger clonotype is one base removed from it; base qualities were not supplied.

Including cysteine and phenylalanine, the CDR3 has 13 amino acids. Only the CDR3 portion is preserved as DNA: 39 bases, with reading frame beginning at the first base. CDR1 and CDR2, per the germline V gene (reference sequence), are SGHKS and YYEKEE. V lost 0 bases and J lost 5 bases; the stretch between them is 7 bases long. In the prospective study, participants were roughly 18 to 89 years old, resided in about two dozen geographic areas of the United States, and were enrolled through a virtual design. To assign participants to cohorts, the prospective study relied on clinical history that participants themselves reported in a screening survey and a study questionnaire. Each participant in the prospective study had whole blood, serum and a nasopharyngeal or oropharyngeal swab collected by mobile phlebotomists. Over a roughly 2-month period, participants in the prospective study had the option of providing additional blood draws and questionnaires. Before DNA extraction, blood samples from the prospective study were shipped at room temperature or frozen.

Overall results and qualifications from the work: How much clinical and demographic metadata was included differed by source and by participant, and the metadata was provided uncurated.

TCRbeta CDR3 regions were amplified from genomic DNA by means of the immunoSEQ Assay, a bias-controlled multiplex PCR. Processing in the source paper ran as follows. Within the assay, amplification of reference gene primers was used to estimate how many nucleated cells each sample contained. To quantify the absolute abundance of each unique TCRbeta CDR3 rearrangement, sequence reads were collapsed and filtered. For each sample, productive Simpson clonality was calculated by taking the square root of Simpson's diversity index across productive rearrangements. In its TCRdb copy, this immuneACCESS table keeps in-frame sequences only and misses some clones. Where compared with another copy, unresolved V genes explain less than half of these, and the others have no known cause. V and J calls and clone size are as listed in that table; D and trimming were resolved from the DNA. The sample has roughly 200,000 clones on record, approximately 89% of them singletons. Together, the top ten hold almost 4% of the sample.

The sequencing input was PBMCs or T cells enriched from blood (not recorded which). The chain joins TRBV5-5 to TRBJ2-3, with the D gene uncertain. The sequence was collected from a woman aged 30 to 39 with acute COVID-19. The CDR3 in this case is CASSLGPGDTQYF. The sequenced DNA is TGTGCCAGCAGCTTGGGTCCGGGAGATACGCAGTATTTT.